This TCR beta chain was obtained from a study of TIL therapy for anti-PD-1-resistant metastatic lung cancer. This clone was counted a few times. The libraries were made with immunoSEQ v3. Libraries were sequenced to 2 million to 2.5 million read pairs (survey) or roughly 4.5-6 million (deep). Assay: immunoSEQ multiplex PCR; the TCRdb copy retains only in-frame clones and omits some. The table has about 19,000 clones, nearly 80% seen once. The sample's time point: pre-treatment sample, taken before nivolumab and TIL therapy. This clonotype originated in a person aged 25-80 years with non-small cell lung cancer. This sample comprised blood, obtained at baseline.

The CDR3 coding sequence is TGTGCCAGCAGCTTAGAGTGGGCAGGTCATCAGCCCCAGCATTTT. This translates into CASSLEWAGHQPQHF. The V and J genes are TRBV7-8 and TRBJ1-5; D call uncertain. This CDR3 comprises 15 residues. The ends were cut back, 1 base at V and 5 bases at J, with 12 bases in the middle. In germline, CDR1 is SGHVS, CDR2 FQNEAQ.